A selection of T cell receptor beta chains follows, all from one sample in a study of cytomegalovirus exposure and HLA in healthy donors. TCRdb's table, derived via immunoSEQ multiplex PCR, lists solely in-frame clones and lacks some. Found here are just under 95,000 clones, roughly four fifths of them singletons; the top ten hold around 5.2%. The specimen sequenced was PBMCs. These receptor sequences come from a woman aged 18-29 years in good health and CMV-seropositive. Each CDR3 is given with its conserved first and last residue. The order of the fields is J gene, D gene, clone size, V gene, CDR3 protein, CDR3 DNA. D genes are given only for firm matches. Only some rows state a clone size, as once, few, many or a class for expanded clones.

j_gene: TRBJ1-1
d_gene: NA
abundance: NA
v_gene: TRBV5-8
CDR3aa: CASSLVGAGDTEAFF
CDR3nt: TGTGCCAGCAGCTTGGTGGGGGCAGGTGACACTGAAGCTTTCTTT

j_gene: TRBJ2-5
d_gene: NA
abundance: few
v_gene: TRBV14
CDR3aa: CASSQRQRQETQYF
CDR3nt: TGTGCCAGCAGCCAGAGACAGAGGCAAGAGACCCAGTACTTC

j_gene: TRBJ2-3
d_gene: TRBD1
abundance: NA
v_gene: TRBV10-3
CDR3aa: CATRQGTSTDTQYF
CDR3nt: TGTGCCACCAGACAGGGGACAAGCACAGATACGCAGTATTTT

j_gene: TRBJ2-1
d_gene: NA
abundance: NA
v_gene: TRBV9
CDR3aa: CASTPGGLYNEQFF
CDR3nt: TGTGCCAGCACCCCTGGGGGACTCTACAATGAGCAGTTCTTC

j_gene: TRBJ1-2
d_gene: TRBD1
abundance: few
v_gene: TRBV27
CDR3aa: CASRSRDRGRIGYGYTF
CDR3nt: TGTGCCAGCAGATCTCGGGACAGGGGGCGCATCGGCTATGGCTACACCTTC

j_gene: TRBJ2-1
d_gene: TRBD2
abundance: NA
v_gene: TRBV6-5
CDR3aa: CASSHRGGSNEQFF
CDR3nt: TGTGCCAGCAGCCACCGGGGAGGGAGCAATGAGCAGTTCTTC

j_gene: TRBJ1-1
d_gene: NA
abundance: NA
v_gene: TRBV30
CDR3aa: CAWSVPGNTEAFF
CDR3nt: TGTGCCTGGAGTGTACCCGGGAACACTGAAGCTTTCTTT

j_gene: TRBJ2-1
d_gene: TRBD2
abundance: NA
v_gene: TRBV6-5
CDR3aa: CASSSLAEYNEQFF
CDR3nt: TGTGCCAGCAGTTCTCTAGCGGAATACAATGAGCAGTTCTTC

j_gene: TRBJ1-2
d_gene: NA
abundance: NA
v_gene: TRBV28
CDR3aa: CASRSGGDYGYTF
CDR3nt: TGTGCCAGCCGGTCGGGGGGTGACTATGGCTACACCTTC

j_gene: TRBJ1-6
d_gene: NA
abundance: NA
v_gene: TRBV13
CDR3aa: CASSLAGGTENSPLHF
CDR3nt: TGTGCCAGCAGCTTAGCCGGTGGTACGGAGAATTCACCCCTCCACTTT

j_gene: TRBJ2-2
d_gene: NA
abundance: NA
v_gene: TRBV7-3
CDR3aa: CASSLLGQSNTGELFF
CDR3nt: TGTGCCAGCAGCTTACTAGGACAGTCGAACACCGGGGAGCTGTTTTTT

j_gene: TRBJ1-1
d_gene: NA
abundance: NA
v_gene: TRBV7-6
CDR3aa: CASRRGGFTEAFF
CDR3nt: TGTGCCAGCAGACGAGGAGGGTTCACTGAAGCTTTCTTT

j_gene: TRBJ1-1
d_gene: NA
abundance: NA
v_gene: TRBV19
CDR3aa: CASSIPATEAFF
CDR3nt: TGTGCCAGTAGTATCCCCGCGACTGAAGCTTTCTTT

j_gene: TRBJ1-2
d_gene: TRBD1
abundance: NA
v_gene: TRBV5-6
CDR3aa: CASSLAWTGTSDYGYTF
CDR3nt: TGTGCCAGCAGCTTGGCGTGGACAGGGACATCTGACTATGGCTACACCTTC

j_gene: TRBJ1-2
d_gene: NA
abundance: NA
v_gene: TRBV11-2
CDR3aa: CASSSSNDGDGYTF
CDR3nt: TGTGCCAGCAGTTCATCCAACGACGGAGATGGCTACACCTTC

j_gene: TRBJ2-5
d_gene: NA
abundance: NA
v_gene: TRBV5-6
CDR3aa: CASSFDSQETQYF
CDR3nt: TGTGCCAGCAGCTTCGACAGCCAAGAGACCCAGTACTTC

j_gene: TRBJ2-1
d_gene: TRBD2
abundance: once
v_gene: TRBV9
CDR3aa: CASSVGPAGGPHEQFF
CDR3nt: TGTGCCAGCAGCGTAGGGCCAGCGGGAGGGCCTCATGAGCAGTTCTTC

j_gene: TRBJ2-6
d_gene: NA
abundance: NA
v_gene: TRBV13
CDR3aa: CASSPGSRGPGANVLTF
CDR3nt: TGTGCCAGCAGCCCCGGGTCGCGGGGACCTGGGGCCAACGTCCTGACTTTC

j_gene: TRBJ1-2
d_gene: NA
abundance: NA
v_gene: TRBV5-4
CDR3aa: CASSFRQLTDYGYTF
CDR3nt: TGTGCCAGCAGCTTCCGACAGCTTACTGACTATGGCTACACCTTC

j_gene: TRBJ2-3
d_gene: NA
abundance: NA
v_gene: TRBV2
CDR3aa: CASGGAVSSTDTQYF
CDR3nt: TGTGCCAGCGGCGGAGCGGTTTCTAGCACAGATACGCAGTATTTT

j_gene: TRBJ1-1
d_gene: TRBD1
abundance: once
v_gene: TRBV5-4
CDR3aa: CASSLSQRQGGRHTEAFF
CDR3nt: TGTGCCAGCAGCTTGTCGCAGCGACAGGGCGGTAGGCACACTGAAGCTTTCTTT

j_gene: TRBJ1-5
d_gene: NA
abundance: NA
v_gene: TRBV6-5
CDR3aa: CASSYSSYQPQHF
CDR3nt: TGTGCCAGCAGTTACTCGTCTTATCAGCCCCAGCATTTT

j_gene: TRBJ2-1
d_gene: TRBD2
abundance: NA
v_gene: TRBV30
CDR3aa: CAWGTGTSAYGSQFF
CDR3nt: TGTGCCTGGGGAACCGGGACTAGCGCCTACGGTTCGCAGTTCTTC

j_gene: TRBJ1-4
d_gene: NA
abundance: few
v_gene: TRBV25-1
CDR3aa: CASSEFGGDYEKLFF
CDR3nt: TGTGCCAGCAGTGAATTCGGGGGAGACTATGAAAAACTGTTTTTT

j_gene: TRBJ2-2
d_gene: NA
abundance: NA
v_gene: TRBV6-1
CDR3aa: CASRDWKNTGELFF
CDR3nt: TGTGCCAGCAGGGACTGGAAGAACACCGGGGAGCTGTTTTTT

j_gene: TRBJ1-5
d_gene: NA
abundance: NA
v_gene: TRBV10-3
CDR3aa: CAISEGNNQPQHF
CDR3nt: TGTGCCATCAGTGAGGGCAACAATCAGCCCCAGCATTTT

j_gene: TRBJ2-4
d_gene: NA
abundance: NA
v_gene: TRBV5-1
CDR3aa: CASSLELANIQYF
CDR3nt: TGCGCCAGCAGCTTGGAGCTAGCGAACATTCAGTACTTC

j_gene: TRBJ1-2
d_gene: NA
abundance: NA
v_gene: TRBV2
CDR3aa: CASRTGRGGGYTF
CDR3nt: TGTGCCAGCAGGACCGGGAGGGGGGGCGGCTACACCTTC

j_gene: TRBJ2-1
d_gene: TRBD2
abundance: NA
v_gene: TRBV15
CDR3aa: CATSRDFWRGGEFF
CDR3nt: TGTGCCACCAGCAGAGATTTTTGGCGGGGGGGCGAGTTCTTC

j_gene: TRBJ1-1
d_gene: NA
abundance: NA
v_gene: TRBV6-5
CDR3aa: CASSFTGTEAFF
CDR3nt: TGTGCCAGCAGTTTTACCGGGACAGAAGCTTTCTTT

j_gene: TRBJ2-7
d_gene: NA
abundance: NA
v_gene: TRBV13
CDR3aa: CASSFIDSRYEQYF
CDR3nt: TGTGCCAGCAGCTTCATCGACAGCCGCTACGAGCAGTACTTC

j_gene: TRBJ1-1
d_gene: TRBD1
abundance: NA
v_gene: TRBV5-4
CDR3aa: CASRKSTGGTEAFF
CDR3nt: TGTGCCAGCAGAAAATCGACAGGGGGCACTGAAGCTTTCTTT

j_gene: TRBJ2-7
d_gene: NA
abundance: NA
v_gene: TRBV6-5
CDR3aa: CASSSKSPSYEQYF
CDR3nt: TGTGCCAGCAGTTCTAAGTCACCATCCTACGAGCAGTACTTC

j_gene: TRBJ1-3
d_gene: TRBD1
abundance: NA
v_gene: TRBV5-4
CDR3aa: CASSRNRGVGNTIYF
CDR3nt: TGTGCCAGCAGCCGGAACAGGGGAGTAGGAAACACCATATATTTT

j_gene: TRBJ2-5
d_gene: TRBD2
abundance: NA
v_gene: TRBV7-9
CDR3aa: CASSSGLAGTHQETQYF
CDR3nt: TGTGCCAGCAGCTCGGGACTAGCGGGAACCCACCAAGAGACCCAGTACTTC

j_gene: TRBJ2-7
d_gene: NA
abundance: NA
v_gene: TRBV29-1
CDR3aa: CAIRNYEQYF
CDR3nt: TGCGCCATCAGGAACTACGAGCAGTACTTC

j_gene: TRBJ1-1
d_gene: NA
abundance: NA
v_gene: TRBV27
CDR3aa: CASRFTVNTEAFF
CDR3nt: TGTGCCAGCAGATTTACAGTTAACACTGAAGCTTTCTTT

j_gene: TRBJ1-1
d_gene: TRBD1
abundance: few
v_gene: TRBV5-8
CDR3aa: CASSFWTGVLNTEAFF
CDR3nt: TGTGCCAGCAGCTTTTGGACAGGGGTCCTTAACACTGAAGCTTTCTTT

j_gene: TRBJ1-6
d_gene: NA
abundance: NA
v_gene: TRBV11-1
CDR3aa: CASSASQGSSWTPLHF
CDR3nt: TGTGCCAGCAGCGCATCACAGGGTTCATCTTGGACACCCCTCCACTTT

j_gene: TRBJ2-5
d_gene: TRBD2
abundance: NA
v_gene: TRBV14
CDR3aa: CASSLEERGRLEETQYF
CDR3nt: TGTGCCAGCAGCCTAGAGGAGCGGGGGCGATTGGAAGAGACCCAGTACTTC

j_gene: TRBJ1-5
d_gene: NA
abundance: once
v_gene: TRBV5-1
CDR3aa: CASSENAGSNQPQHF
CDR3nt: TGCGCCAGCAGCGAAAACGCGGGGAGCAATCAGCCCCAGCATTTT

j_gene: TRBJ1-2
d_gene: TRBD1
abundance: once
v_gene: TRBV7-2
CDR3aa: CASSPRQGDYGYTF
CDR3nt: TGTGCCAGCAGCCCCAGACAGGGAGACTATGGCTACACCTTC

j_gene: TRBJ2-5
d_gene: NA
abundance: few
v_gene: TRBV2
CDR3aa: CASSRDYQETQYF
CDR3nt: TGTGCCAGCAGTCGGGACTACCAAGAGACCCAGTACTTC

j_gene: TRBJ1-2
d_gene: NA
abundance: NA
v_gene: TRBV10-3
CDR3aa: CAISEVGDGYGYTF
CDR3nt: TGTGCCATCAGTGAGGTCGGGGATGGCTATGGCTACACCTTC

j_gene: TRBJ2-7
d_gene: NA
abundance: NA
v_gene: TRBV4-1
CDR3aa: CASSHGRAPLEQYF
CDR3nt: TGCGCCAGCAGCCACGGCAGGGCTCCCCTCGAGCAGTACTTC